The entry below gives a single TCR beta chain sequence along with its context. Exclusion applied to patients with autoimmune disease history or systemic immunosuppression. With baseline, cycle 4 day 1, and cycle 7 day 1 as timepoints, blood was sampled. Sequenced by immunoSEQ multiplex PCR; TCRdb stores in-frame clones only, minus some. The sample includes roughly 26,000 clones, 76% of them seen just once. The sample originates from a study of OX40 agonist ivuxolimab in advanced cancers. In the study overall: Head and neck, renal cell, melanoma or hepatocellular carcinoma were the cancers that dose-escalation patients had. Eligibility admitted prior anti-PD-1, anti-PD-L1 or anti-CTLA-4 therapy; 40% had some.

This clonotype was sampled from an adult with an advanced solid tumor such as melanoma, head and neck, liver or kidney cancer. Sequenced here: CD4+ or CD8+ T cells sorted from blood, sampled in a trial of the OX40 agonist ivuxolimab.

The CDR3 here is CASTLGWGTDTQYF. CDR3 nucleotides: TGTGCCAGCACCCTGGGCTGGGGAACAGATACGCAGTATTTT. This chain links TRBV27 with TRBJ2-3; D is unclear. The CDR3 runs to 14 residues. Germline assignment: CDR1 MNHEY and CDR2 SMNVEV (reference sequence). V was shortened by 7 bases and J by 3 bases, with 14 bases between the two germline ends.